The 15 T cell receptor beta chains presented below share a single source sample, sequenced in a study of cytomegalovirus exposure and HLA in healthy donors. The primer mix had 60 Vbeta and 13 Jbeta primers. Only in-frame clones appear in the TCRdb table, and some are missing; sequencing was by immunoSEQ multiplex PCR. The sample consists of about 130,000 clones, 65% to 70% of them appearing once. The specimen sequenced was PBMCs. The receptor source for this set is a human donor in good health.

A few counts support this clone. The V and J genes are TRBV7-8 and TRBJ2-1; 8 bases map to TRBD2. With 6 bases clipped from V and 6 bases from J, the junction kept 13 bases outside the gene matches. Germline CDR1 SGHVS, CDR2 FQNEAQ. The CDR3 runs 16 residues. The CDR3 loop is CASRPPRGGVTNEQFF. The CDR3 DNA sequence: TGTGCCAGCAGGCCCCCCCGGGGGGGCGTTACCAATGAGCAGTTCTTC.

The rearrangement uses TRBV2 and TRBJ2-3; TRBD2 aligns across 7 bases. CDR3 size: 15 residues. V trimming: 5 bases; J trimming: 3 bases; junction bases outside the gene matches: 8. Germline V lookup: CDR1 SNHLY, CDR2 FYNNEI. The CDR3 here is CASSQIAGGTDTQYF. The DNA of the CDR3 is TGTGCCAGCAGTCAAATAGCGGGCGGGACAGATACGCAGTATTTT.

V is TRBV11-3 and J is TRBJ2-5; possibly TRBD2 for D (7 bases). V was cut by 2 bases and J by 2 bases, with 12 bases left in between. Germline-derived CDR1 and CDR2 are SGHNT and YENEEA. This CDR3 region has 15 residues. This chain's CDR3 is CASSLTGRGQETQYF. The CDR3 DNA reads as TGTGCCAGCAGCTTAACAGGGAGGGGTCAAGAGACCCAGTACTTC. Looking up the rest from reference TRBV11-3 and TRBJ2-5 gives the full variable domain: EAGVVQSPRYKIIEKKQPVAFWCNPISGHNTLYWYLQNLGQGPELLIRYENEEAVDDSQLPKDRFSAERLKGVDSTLKIQPAELGDSAVYLCASSLTGRGQETQYFGPGTRLLVL.

The CDR3 here is CSVEDWKDRGGYTF. DNA for the CDR3: TGCAGCGTTGAAGATTGGAAGGACAGGGGTGGCTACACCTTC. This chain joins TRBV29-1 and TRBJ1-2; 9 bases line up with TRBD1. Germline loops: CDR1 SQVTM, CDR2 ANQGSEA. J lost 7 bases, V lost 0 bases, and 6 bases had no gene match. CDR3 length: 14 residues.

This chain joins TRBV27 and TRBJ2-5; 9 bases align to TRBD2. The last part of the DNA fits TRBJ2-7 better; the J call may be wrong. This CDR3 is 14 amino acids long. Germline CDR1 is MNHEY and CDR2 is SMNVEV (reference sequence). Here the CDR3 DNA reads TGTGCCAGCAGTCCCGGACTAGCGTCATACGAGCAGTACTTC. Amino acid sequence: CASSPGLASYEQYF.

The chain links TRBV5-6 to TRBJ2-6; D is ambiguous. Trimming left V 4 bases short and J 0 bases short, with 5 bases between. The CDR3 loop spans 14 amino acids. Germline V lookup: CDR1 SGHDT, CDR2 YYEEEE. CDR3 protein: CASSASSGANVLTF. The CDR3 DNA is TGTGCCAGCAGCGCGAGCTCTGGGGCCAACGTCCTGACTTTC.

The chain combines TRBV27 with TRBJ2-1, with 13 bases matching TRBD2. Germline CDR1 and CDR2: MNHEY and SMNVEV (reference sequence). The CDR3 runs 16 residues. V dropped 6 bases and J dropped 7; count of bases not matched to a gene: 9. CDR3 in amino acids: CASRDRTSGSQNEQFF. CDR3 nucleotide sequence: TGTGCCAGCAGGGATAGGACTAGCGGGAGTCAAAATGAGCAGTTCTTC.

This chain links TRBV11-2 with TRBJ2-7, with D perhaps TRBD1 (7 bases). Trimming pared 0 bases from V and 3 bases from J, leaving 18 bases between. CDR3 size: 17 residues. CDR1 and CDR2 from the germline V gene are SGHAT and FQNNGV. CDR3 nucleotides: TGTGCCAGCAGCTTAGACGGGGTGGGGCAGGGGGGCTACGAGCAGTACTTC. It is translated as CASSLDGVGQGGYEQYF.

This chain uses TRBV5-4 with TRBJ2-7, with D tentatively TRBD1 (6 bases). Germline CDR1 reads SGHNT; CDR2 reads YYREEE (reference sequence). CDR3 size: 12 residues. The V gene lost 0 bases and the J gene lost 6 bases, with 7 bases spanning the gap. The CDR3 DNA follows: TGTGCCAGCAGCTTGGTGGGGGCCGAGCAGTACTTC. Translated: CASSLVGAEQYF.

As DNA, the CDR3 is TGTGCCAGCAGCTTAGGGGACTCGGGGGCCTACGAGCAGTACTTC. This translates into CASSLGDSGAYEQYF. The chain employs TRBV7-9 and TRBJ2-7, with D possibly matching TRBD2 (6 bases). This CDR3 is 15 amino acids long. Germline assignment: CDR1 SEHNR and CDR2 FQNEAQ (reference sequence). Deletions cut 1 base from V and 2 bases from J, with 12 bases between.

This rearrangement joins TRBV28 to TRBJ1-1, with 9 bases aligning to TRBD1. The CDR3 extends over 14 amino acids. The junction had 5 bases not matched to a gene; V was cut back by 5 bases and J by 4 bases. Germline V CDR1 and CDR2: MDHEN, SYDVKM. The CDR3 here is CASSTQGAGTEAFF. The CDR3 nucleotides read TGTGCCAGCAGTACACAGGGGGCCGGCACTGAAGCTTTCTTT.

V usage is TRBV29-1 and J usage is TRBJ2-3; 7 bases agree with TRBD2. The junction had 12 bases not matched to a gene; V was cut back by 7 bases and J by 5 bases. The CDR3 length is 14 residues. CDR1 is SQVTM, CDR2 ANQGSEA, per germline. CDR3 bases: TGCAGCGCTGCCCTCGGGGGGTTGGGAGATACGCAGTATTTT. This translates into CSAALGGLGDTQYF.

The J gene is TRBJ2-2, the V gene TRBV4-1, with 14 bases identical to TRBD2. V shed 3 bases and J 4 bases; nucleotides not matched to a gene: 4. The CDR3 sequence is 17 residues long. CDR1 is MGHRA, CDR2 YSYEKL, per germline. CDR3 nucleotides: TGCGCCAGCAGCCAGGGACTAGCGGGAGTAGTCACCGGGGAGCTGTTTTTT. Its translation: CASSQGLAGVVTGELFF.

V and J are TRBV6-1 and TRBJ1-4, with D possibly matching TRBD1 (5 bases). The germline V gene has CDR1 MNHNS and CDR2 SASEGT. The CDR3 has 15 amino acids. The V end was cut by 1 base, the J end by 4 bases, with 10 bases between. In DNA, the CDR3 is TGTGCCAGCAGTGAAGGGGGCCCGGTTAATGAAAAACTGTTTTTT. It translates to CASSEGGPVNEKLFF.

This clone was observed a few times. The chain has TRBV28 and TRBJ1-2; D remains unclear. The CDR3 is 13 residues long. Trimming took off 6 bases at V and 3 bases at J, with 11 bases between the two ends. CDR1 and CDR2 (germline): MDHEN, SYDVKM. CDR3 sequence (DNA): TGTGCCAGCAGCCTGGACTCTTACTATGGCTACACCTTC. Protein sequence: CASSLDSYYGYTF.